The 7 T cell receptor beta chains given below trace back to one sample, sequenced in a study of T-cell memory formation after mild COVID-19. In TCRdb, the 5' RACE reads were re-called with MiXCR into one record per CDR3 protein. This sample has 470,000 or so distinct CDR3 sequences, with approximately 25% found just once. Sequences were obtained from PBMCs or a T cell subset sorted from them (not recorded which). Receptors originate from an adult woman who had mild COVID-19 (a few samples of this study predate the infection). Cell type and time point are not known.

The sample holds a few counts of this clonotype. The chain recombines TRBV14 with TRBJ2-5; the D gene is possibly TRBD1 (6 bases). V lost 0 bases and J lost 1, with 12 bases in between. Germline CDR1 SGHDN, CDR2 FVKESK. This CDR3 has 16 residues. In DNA form, the CDR3 reads TGTGCCAGCAGCCAAGATTTTGAGGACAGCCAAGAGACCCAGTACTTC. This sequence encodes CASSQDFEDSQETQYF.

The chain is built from TRBV6-2 or TRBV6-3 and TRBJ1-1; no firm D call. The CDR3 is 13 residues long. Germline CDR1 is MNHEY and CDR2 is SVGEGT. Deletions cut 2 bases from V and 0 bases from J, with 4 bases between. The CDR3 DNA reads as TGTGCCAGCAGTTACCCGATGAACACTGAAGCTTTCTTT. Amino acids: CASSYPMNTEAFF.

This clonotype was seen a handful of times. CDR3 in amino acids: CAISPGLAGSDTQYF. DNA for the CDR3: TGTGCCATCAGCCCCGGACTAGCGGGATCAGATACGCAGTATTTT. This chain connects TRBV10-3 to TRBJ2-3; 12 nucleotides line up with TRBD2. The V and J ends lost 6 bases and 4 bases, in that order; junction bases with no gene match: 5. Germline lookup yields CDR1 ENHRY and CDR2 SYGVKD. This CDR3 contains 15 residues.

This chain links TRBV5-5 with TRBJ2-2; no definite D call. This CDR3 contains 14 residues. Germline V gene data show CDR1 as SGHKS and CDR2 as YYEKEE (reference sequence). V shed 2 bases and J shed 6 bases, with 11 bases lying between them. This CDR3 reads CASSFMQIPGELFF. The DNA of the CDR3 is TGTGCCAGCAGCTTTATGCAGATCCCCGGGGAGCTGTTTTTT.

The gene calls are TRBV7-2 and TRBJ2-5; D is uncertain. With 4 bases removed from V and 2 bases from J, the gap between germline ends came to 8 bases. The germline gives CDR1 SGHTA, CDR2 FQGNSA. This CDR3 is built from 13 residues. The CDR3 DNA follows: TGTGCCAGCAGCTCCAGCCATCAAGAGACCCAGTACTTC. Translation gives CASSSSHQETQYF.

This clonotype was recorded a few times. This chain uses TRBV7-6 with TRBJ2-5; 7 nucleotides line up with TRBD2. The CDR3 spans 15 residues. CDR1 and CDR2 from the germline V gene are SGHVS and FNYEAQ. Trimming cost V 5 bases and J 4 bases; bases outside gene matches: 10. Written as DNA, the CDR3 is TGTGCCAGCAGCCCAGAGGCGGGGGTAGGAGAGACCCAGTACTTC. Translated: CASSPEAGVGETQYF.

This clonotype was observed a few times. CDR3 protein: CASSSTSGRAYGEQFF. CDR3 DNA: TGTGCCAGCAGCTCTACTAGCGGGAGGGCCTATGGTGAGCAGTTCTTC. V gene TRBV7-9 combines with J gene TRBJ2-1, with 13 bases that match TRBD2. CDR1 and CDR2 from the germline V gene are SEHNR and FQNEAQ (reference sequence). Trimming cost V 4 bases and J 9 bases; bases outside gene matches: 9. The length of the CDR3 is 16 residues.